This T cell receptor (beta chain) was observed in a study of T-cell memory formation after mild COVID-19. The length of the CDR3 is 18 residues. V gave up 8 bases and J gave up 0 bases, with 20 bases separating them. The germline gives CDR1 MGHDK, CDR2 SYGVNS. The 5'RACE method, run with constant-segment primers, produced TCR alpha and TCR beta cDNA libraries (carrying sample barcodes and UMIs). TCRdb redid the calling of the 5' RACE reads with MiXCR, one entry per CDR3 protein. Among fewer than 350,000 distinct CDR3 sequences listed, approximately 7.6% were seen once. This sequence originates from a man between 18 and 35 years old who had mild COVID-19 (a few samples of this study predate the infection). Cell type and time point are not known. This chain links TRBV25-1 with TRBJ2-6; the D gene is possibly TRBD1 (5 bases). The sequencing sample was made of PBMCs or a T cell subset sorted from them (not recorded which). The CDR3, as DNA: TGTGCCAGCGCCCCCACCCCCCAGGGCCCCTCTGGGGCCAACGTCCTGACTTTC. Translating gives CASAPTPQGPSGANVLTF.